This TCR beta chain was documented in a study of CD8 T cells in Susac syndrome. Trimming removed 7 bases at V and 3 bases at J, with 15 bases between. The CDR3 consists of 14 residues. Germline CDR1 is SQVTM and CDR2 is ANQGSEA. It was with random hexamers that roughly 0.45 to 1 ug RNA was reverse transcribed. The amplification used immunoSEQ multiplex PCR on TCR beta CDR3; it spanned 54 Vbeta and 13 Jbeta. Via MiXCR, TCRdb re-called the immunoSEQ multiplex PCR reads, giving one row per CDR3 protein. Here the sample spans about 200,000 distinct CDR3 sequences, 85% to 95% being singletons. CD8+ and CD4+ T cells circulating in blood were sequenced for TCR beta.

Sequenced input: CD4+ T cells from PBMCs. This sequence was found in a human donor in good health. The chain carries TRBV29-1 and TRBJ2-2; the D gene is possibly TRBD1 (5 bases). CDR3 in DNA: TGCAGCGGTGGGCAAGGGGCAGACACCGGGGAGCTGTTTTTT. It is translated as CSGGQGADTGELFF.